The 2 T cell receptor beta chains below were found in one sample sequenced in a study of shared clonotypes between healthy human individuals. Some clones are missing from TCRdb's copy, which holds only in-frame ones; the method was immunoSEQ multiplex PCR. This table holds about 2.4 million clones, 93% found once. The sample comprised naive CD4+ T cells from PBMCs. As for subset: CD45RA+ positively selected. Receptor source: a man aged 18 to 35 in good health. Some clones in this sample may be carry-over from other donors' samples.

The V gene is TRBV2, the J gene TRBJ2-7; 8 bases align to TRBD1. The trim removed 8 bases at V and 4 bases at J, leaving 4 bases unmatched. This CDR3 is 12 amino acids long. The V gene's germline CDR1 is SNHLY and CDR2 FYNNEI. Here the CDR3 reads CASGQGWYEQYF. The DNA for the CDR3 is TGTGCCAGCGGACAGGGTTGGTACGAGCAGTACTTC. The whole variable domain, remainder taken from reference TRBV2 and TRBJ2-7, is EPEVTQTPSHQVTQMGQEVILRCVPISNHLYFYWYRQILGQKVEFLVSFYNNEISEKSEIFDDQFSVERPDGSNFTLKIRSTKLEDSAMYFCASGQGWYEQYFGPGTRLTVT.

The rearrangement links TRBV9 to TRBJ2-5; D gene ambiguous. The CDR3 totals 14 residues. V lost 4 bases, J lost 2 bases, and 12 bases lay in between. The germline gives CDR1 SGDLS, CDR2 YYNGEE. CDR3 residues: CASSNYPGQETQYF. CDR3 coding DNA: TGTGCCAGCAGCAACTATCCCGGGCAAGAGACCCAGTACTTC.